These 24 T cell receptor beta chains were all obtained from the same sample, sequenced in a study of blood T cell repertoires in COVID-19. Using immunoSEQ multiplex PCR, the repertoire was profiled, and TCRdb retains in-frame clones only, with some absent. In the table there are some 220,000 clones, roughly 85% of which are singletons. Sequencing used peripheral blood. These receptors were taken from a man aged 45-60 years who had recovered from COVID-19.

V and J are TRBV6-6 and TRBJ2-7; 11 bases fit TRBD2. Germline V lookup: CDR1 MNHNY, CDR2 SVGAGI (reference sequence). This CDR3 has 14 amino acids. With V trimmed by 8 bases and J by 0 bases, 3 bases remained unmatched. The CDR3 region has the DNA TGTGCCAGCGGGACTAGCGGAAGCTCCTACGAGCAGTACTTC. This sequence encodes CASGTSGSSYEQYF.

The chain combines TRBV30 with TRBJ2-7; 13 bases are shared with TRBD2. CDR3 size: 16 residues. The germline V gene has CDR1 GTSNPN and CDR2 SVGIG (reference sequence). The V segment lost 2 bases and the J segment 3 bases; nucleotides outside the gene matches: 7. In nucleotides, the CDR3 is TGTGCCTGGAGTATCTTCGGGACTAGCGGGATCTACGAGCAGTACTTC. Translating it yields CAWSIFGTSGIYEQYF.

The chain carries TRBV30 and TRBJ2-2, with 7 bases aligning to TRBD2. The CDR3 is 15 residues long. V dropped 4 bases and J dropped 3; count of bases not matched to a gene: 8. CDR1 is GTSNPN and CDR2 is SVGIG in the germline V gene (reference sequence). The CDR3 loop is CAWKEGGLDTGELFF. CDR3 DNA sequence: TGTGCCTGGAAAGAGGGAGGGCTGGACACCGGGGAGCTGTTTTTT. Full variable domain (remainder filled in from reference TRBV30 and TRBJ2-2): SQTIHQWPATLVQPVGSPLSLECTVEGTSNPNLYWYRQAAGRGLQLLFYSVGIGQISSEVPQNLSASRPQDRQFILSSKKLLLSDSGFYLCAWKEGGLDTGELFFGEGSRLTVL.

This chain links TRBV5-5 with TRBJ1-1, with a tentative D call TRBD1 (5 bases). In germline, CDR1 is SGHKS, CDR2 YYEKEE (reference sequence). The V end lost 2 bases, the J end lost 0 bases, and 14 bases lay between the germline ends. This CDR3 region has 16 residues. The CDR3 sequence is CASSFFRGEMNTEAFF. CDR3 in DNA: TGTGCCAGCAGCTTTTTCCGGGGGGAGATGAACACTGAAGCTTTCTTT.

Only a few counts were recorded for this clone. The V gene is TRBV18, the J gene TRBJ1-1; 10 nucleotides match TRBD1. Per germline, CDR1 KGHSH and CDR2 LQKENI. The J segment lost 1 base and the V segment lost 2 bases, leaving 7 bases of the junction unmatched. The CDR3 spans 17 residues. DNA for the CDR3: TGTGCCAGCTCACCAATTAAACGACAGGGGGCGAACACTGAAGCTTTCTTT. Its translation is CASSPIKRQGANTEAFF.

This chain joins TRBV4-1 and TRBJ2-7, with 7 bases aligning to TRBD1. CDR1 and CDR2 from the germline V gene are MGHRA and YSYEKL. Losses at the gene ends were 1 base for V and 4 bases for J; bases not matched to a gene: 4. The CDR3 consists of 14 residues. The CDR3 is CASSQGTGQYEQYF. The CDR3 region has the DNA TGCGCCAGCAGCCAAGGGACAGGCCAGTACGAGCAGTACTTC.

J is TRBJ2-1 and V is TRBV3-1 (or the pseudogene TRBV3-2), with TRBD2 as a possible D gene (6 bases). This CDR3 has 16 amino acids. Trimming stripped 1 base from V and 3 bases from J, with 13 bases between. The germline gives CDR1 LGHDT, CDR2 YNNKEL (reference sequence). CDR3 amino acids: CASSQVGSGYYNEQFF. Here the CDR3 DNA reads TGTGCCAGCAGCCAAGTTGGTAGCGGATACTACAATGAGCAGTTCTTC.

V gene TRBV24-1 combines with J gene TRBJ2-5; 10 nucleotides align to TRBD1. This CDR3 spans 13 amino acids. Trimming cost V 7 bases and J 3 bases; bases outside gene matches: 1. Germline V gene lookup returns CDR1 KGHDR and CDR2 SFDVKD. For the CDR3, the DNA is TGTGCCACCAGGGACAGGGGGAAAGAGACCCAGTACTTC. Its protein product is CATRDRGKETQYF.

V and J are TRBV27 and TRBJ1-1; D gene unclear. The CDR3 extends over 15 amino acids. Trimming left V 3 bases short and J 0 bases short, with 11 bases between. Germline V gene lookup returns CDR1 MNHEY and CDR2 SMNVEV (reference sequence). The CDR3 sequence: CASSLRGAMNTEAFF. The CDR3 coding sequence is TGTGCCAGCAGTTTGCGAGGCGCCATGAACACTGAAGCTTTCTTT.

The sample holds a few counts of this clone. The chain has TRBV5-1 and TRBJ1-4; 8 bases match TRBD1. Germline lookup yields CDR1 SGHRS and CDR2 YFSETQ. The CDR3 loop spans 14 amino acids. V shed 4 bases, J shed 7 bases, and the junction held 6 bases outside the gene matches. CDR3 amino acids: CASSPGQGSEKLFF. CDR3 DNA: TGCGCCAGCAGCCCCGGACAGGGTAGTGAAAAACTGTTTTTT.

This chain uses TRBV6-1 with TRBJ1-1, with D possibly being TRBD1 (5 bases). Germline V gene sequence: CDR1 MNHNS, CDR2 SASEGT. The CDR3 length is 15 residues. The ends were cut back, 0 bases at V and 5 bases at J, with 13 bases in the middle. Written as DNA, the CDR3 is TGTGCCAGCAGTGAAGCTGGGTGGGGGGGGACTGAAGCTTTCTTT. Translating it yields CASSEAGWGGTEAFF.

The J gene is TRBJ1-1, the V gene TRBV5-1; possible D gene TRBD1, 5 bases. V was pared by 0 bases and J by 0 bases, with 18 bases between. CDR1 is SGHRS and CDR2 is YFSETQ in the germline V gene. The CDR3 has 18 amino acids. In DNA, the CDR3 is TGCGCCAGCAGCTTGGGTATAGGGGTGAAGGACATGAACACTGAAGCTTTCTTT. Its protein product is CASSLGIGVKDMNTEAFF.

The chain links TRBV30 to TRBJ2-3, with D possibly matching TRBD2 (5 bases). This CDR3 spans 15 amino acids. The germline V gene has CDR1 GTSNPN and CDR2 SVGIG (reference sequence). V was cut by 2 bases and J by 0 bases, with 12 bases left in between. As DNA, the CDR3 is TGTGCCTGGAGTCTTGAGCGGAAAAGCACAGATACGCAGTATTTT. It yields the protein CAWSLERKSTDTQYF.

Concerning this clone itself: At one end the junction does not follow the germline gene, possibly because of a read error. V usage is TRBV3-1 (or the pseudogene TRBV3-2) and J usage is TRBJ2-1; 9 bases are a match to TRBD1. This CDR3 is 12 amino acids long. The germline CDR1 and CDR2 sequences are LGHDT and YNNKEL (reference sequence). This chain's CDR3 is CASSQVDRGHVF. For the CDR3, the DNA is TGTGCCAGCAGCCAAGTGGACAGGGGACACGTCTTC.

The V and J genes are TRBV5-8 and TRBJ1-2; 8 bases agree with TRBD1. CDR1 and CDR2 (germline): SGHTS, YDEGEE. The CDR3 consists of 14 residues. J lost 6 bases, V lost 4 bases, and 8 bases had no gene match. The CDR3 reads CASSRGRGRDGYTF. DNA for the CDR3: TGTGCCAGCAGCAGGGGCAGGGGGCGGGATGGCTACACCTTC.

The chain couples TRBV9 to TRBJ2-2; 10 bases match TRBD2. J gave up 3 bases and V 5 bases, and 10 bases lay outside the gene matches. The CDR3 extends over 17 amino acids. Germline V lookup: CDR1 SGDLS, CDR2 YYNGEE. The CDR3 bases are TGTGCCAGCAGACAAGGTGGTCTAGCGGGGGACACCGGGGAGCTGTTTTTT. Protein: CASRQGGLAGDTGELFF.

This sequence joins TRBV29-1 and TRBJ1-2; 7 bases map to TRBD1. The CDR3 is 14 amino acids. The ends lost 0 bases at V and 7 bases at J; junction bases unmatched: 8. Germline CDR1 is SQVTM and CDR2 is ANQGSEA. The CDR3 loop is CSVEDFDREGGYTF. In DNA, the CDR3 is TGCAGCGTTGAAGATTTCGACAGGGAAGGTGGCTACACCTTC.

V is TRBV9 and J is TRBJ1-3; 7 nucleotides agree with TRBD1. With V trimmed by 4 bases and J by 4 bases, 5 bases remained unmatched. CDR3 length: 14 amino acids. In germline, CDR1 is SGDLS, CDR2 YYNGEE. The CDR3 region has the DNA TGTGCCAGCAGCCCTCAACAGGGGGGAAACACCATATATTTT. It is translated as CASSPQQGGNTIYF.

V is TRBV12-3 or TRBV12-4 and J is TRBJ1-5; a possible D gene is TRBD1 (5 bases). The CDR3 extends over 13 amino acids. V lost 5 bases, J lost 5 bases, and 10 bases lay in between. The CDR3 DNA sequence: TGTGCCAGCAGTGGGGGGGGTTATCAGCCCCAGCATTTT. Protein sequence: CASSGGGYQPQHF.

V gene TRBV9 combines with J gene TRBJ1-1; 9 bases match TRBD1. The CDR3 totals 15 residues. The trim removed 4 bases at V and 1 base at J, leaving 5 bases unmatched. Germline CDR1 and CDR2: SGDLS and YYNGEE. In nucleotides, the CDR3 is TGTGCCAGCAGCTCCACAGGGGGCTGGAACACTGAAGCTTTCTTT. Its protein product is CASSSTGGWNTEAFF.

The chain has TRBV25-1 and TRBJ2-3; TRBD1 matches at 7 bases. Germline-derived CDR1 and CDR2 are MGHDK and SYGVNS. CDR3 length: 12 residues. The ends lost 10 bases at V and 8 bases at J; junction bases unmatched: 9. CDR3 nucleotides: TGTGCCACCGCATACGACAGGGCTACGCAGTATTTT. This codes for CATAYDRATQYF. The whole variable domain, remainder taken from reference TRBV25-1 and TRBJ2-3, is EADIYQTPRYLVIGTGKKITLECSQTMGHDKMYWYQQDPGMELHLIHYSYGVNSTEKGDLSSESTVSRIRTEHFPLTLESARPSHTSQYLCATAYDRATQYFGPGTRLTVL.

The chain employs TRBV28 and TRBJ1-5; perhaps TRBD1 as D (5 bases). The CDR3 spans 13 residues. The germline gives CDR1 MDHEN, CDR2 SYDVKM. With 5 bases removed from V and 7 bases from J, the gap between germline ends came to 12 bases. The CDR3 DNA follows: TGTGCCAGCAGTCAGGGTGTGGAGCAGCCCCAGCATTTT. Amino acid sequence: CASSQGVEQPQHF.

The chain joins TRBV12-3 or TRBV12-4 to TRBJ1-2, with D unclear. V shed 6 bases and J shed 5 bases, with 7 bases lying between them. The CDR3 totals 11 residues. The CDR3 region is CASSGMYGYTF. In nucleotides, the CDR3 is TGTGCCAGCAGCGGGATGTATGGCTACACCTTC.

The chain carries TRBV7-9 and TRBJ2-7; D not certain. This CDR3 contains 15 residues. V was cut by 1 base and J by 3 bases, with 13 bases left in between. The V gene's germline CDR1 is SEHNR and CDR2 FQNEAQ (reference sequence). DNA of the CDR3: TGTGCCAGCAGCTTAGACAGAGCCGAGTTCTACGAGCAGTACTTC. As protein: CASSLDRAEFYEQYF.